Listed below are T cell receptor beta chains from one sample, sequenced in a study of cytomegalovirus exposure and HLA in healthy donors. This table comes from immunoSEQ multiplex PCR, and its TCRdb copy is limited to in-frame clones, with some not included. The sample yields approximately 190,000 clones, around four fifths seen once. The sequencing input was PBMCs. The source of these receptors is a young man in good health and CMV-seropositive. CDR3s include the opening cysteine and the closing phenylalanine or tryptophan. A D gene is named only where the DNA matches it firmly.

j_call	v_call	d_call	cdr3_length	cdr3_aa	cdr3_nt
TRBJ1-1	TRBV19	TRBD1	14	CASSSRTGRTEAFF	TGTGCCAGTAGTTCGCGGACAGGGAGGACTGAAGCTTTCTTT
TRBJ2-3	TRBV6-5	TRBD2	16	CASSLRTSGNTDTQYF	TGTGCCAGCAGTTTACGGACTAGCGGGAACACAGATACGCAGTATTTT
TRBJ1-4	TRBV28	-	15	CASSLASATNEKLFF	TGTGCCAGCAGTTTGGCTAGTGCAACTAATGAAAAACTGTTTTTT
TRBJ2-3	TRBV13	TRBD1	15	CASSEGQGNTDTQYF	TGTGCCAGCAGTGAGGGACAGGGGAACACAGATACGCAGTATTTT
TRBJ1-2	TRBV19	-	14	CASSPQREFDGYTF	TGTGCCAGTAGCCCCCAGAGGGAATTCGATGGCTACACCTTC
TRBJ1-1	TRBV29-1	TRBD1	15	CSVYGTGGLNTEAFF	TGCAGCGTTTACGGGACAGGGGGGCTGAACACTGAAGCTTTCTTT
TRBJ2-5	TRBV4-1	-	13	CASSQGGEETQYF	TGCGCCAGCAGCCAAGGGGGGGAGGAGACCCAGTACTTC
TRBJ2-5	TRBV6-5	TRBD1	13	CASGQGDQETQYF	TGTGCCTCCGGACAGGGGGATCAAGAGACCCAGTACTTC
TRBJ2-1	TRBV14	TRBD1	18	CASSQEDVDRWIYNEQFF	TGTGCCAGCAGCCAAGAAGACGTGGACAGGTGGATTTACAATGAGCAGTTCTTC
TRBJ1-3	TRBV7-8	-	15	CASSLAGDSGNTIYF	TGTGCCAGCAGCCTTGCCGGAGACTCTGGAAACACCATATATTTT
TRBJ2-2	TRBV7-2	-	17	CASSLFVVAGPPGELFF	TGTGCCAGCAGCTTGTTCGTCGTTGCGGGACCCCCCGGGGAGCTGTTTTTT
TRBJ1-2	TRBV10-3	-	15	CAISEPGGGDYGYTF	TGTGCCATCAGTGAGCCCGGGGGGGGAGACTATGGCTACACCTTC
TRBJ2-1	TRBV9	-	16	CASSAVAGRGHNEQFF	TGTGCCAGCAGCGCAGTAGCGGGCAGGGGCCACAATGAGCAGTTCTTC